This T cell receptor (beta chain) is from a study of T cell responses to AZD1222 COVID-19 vaccine. The protocol was immunoSEQ multiplex PCR, while the TCRdb copy is restricted to in-frame clones and leaves out a portion. The repertoire holds over 65,000 clones, with about 90% as singletons. Study outcomes and limitations: The study found vaccine-associated CD4 TCRs spanning spike, dominant at 160-218 and 743-854.

Points on this clone: What it binds is not known.

Per the germline V gene, CDR1 is SGHAT and CDR2 is FQDESV (reference sequence). This CDR3 is built from 14 residues. V dropped 6 bases and J dropped 1; count of bases not matched to a gene: 2. The sequence came from an adult in good health. The chain couples TRBV11-1 to TRBJ2-2; TRBD1 aligns across 7 bases. This specimen was peripheral blood, taken on day 0 of AZD1222 vaccination. The CDR3 spells CASSRQGNTGELFF. The CDR3, as DNA: TGTGCCAGCAGTAGACAGGGGAACACCGGGGAGCTGTTTTTT.